This T cell receptor beta chain came from a study of T cells in Graves' hyperthyroidism and ophthalmopathy. Overall study: Sampling of peripheral blood happened at initial diagnosis, prior to any treatment.

This clonotype has at least ten counts. CDR1 and CDR2 (germline): SGHRS, YFSETQ. This CDR3 contains 14 residues. V was trimmed by 2 bases and J by 5 bases, leaving 13 bases between them. TCR beta CDR3 regions were amplified from RNA transcripts. First-round RT-PCR targeting the TCR CDR3 was performed with the HTBI primer set. Via MiXCR, TCRdb re-called the multiplex PCR reads, giving one row per CDR3 protein. The table has a few hundred thousand distinct CDR3 sequences, 12% to 15% seen once; the top ten hold 5.3%. This clonotype originated in a young woman with Graves' hyperthyroidism. Source material: blood. The chain links TRBV5-1 to TRBJ1-1; D is uncertain. CDR3 protein: CASSFEQLGTEAFF. The CDR3, as DNA: TGCGCCAGCAGCTTCGAGCAGCTTGGAACTGAAGCTTTCTTT.